Detailed here is one T cell receptor (beta chain). Its antigen is not known. The source of the sample is a study of cytomegalovirus exposure and HLA in healthy donors. Regarding the study as a whole: As confirmed in vitro, three CMV-associated chains were specific for CMV antigens. Most CMV-associated TCR beta chains were later found to appear HLA-restricted. Previously analyzed data showed that most TCR beta V segments were productive at a frequency of about 90% or about 30%.

13 Jbeta primers and 60 Vbeta primers were used for the PCR. The method was immunoSEQ multiplex PCR; TCRdb's version includes in-frame clones alone and lacks a portion of them. The sample yields 170,000 or so clones, 77% seen once. Material: PBMCs. This TCR was recovered from a woman in her twenties or thirties in good health and CMV-seropositive.

CDR3 in amino acids: CAWSGGLGEKLFF. In DNA form, the CDR3 reads TGTGCCTGGAGTGGGGGACTGGGTGAAAAACTGTTTTTT. The chain employs TRBV30 and TRBJ1-4, with a possible D match to TRBD1 (5 bases). Germline assignment: CDR1 GTSNPN and CDR2 SVGIG (reference sequence). Trimming removed 1 base at V and 7 bases at J, with 10 bases between. There are 13 residues in the CDR3.